This T cell receptor (beta chain) was found in a study of OX40 agonist ivuxolimab in advanced cancers. Turning to the study itself: Intravenous ivuxolimab was administered to patients every 2 weeks at 0.01 to 10 mg/kg. The mean age was about 61 years, ranging from 23 to 79, with about four fifths of participants male.

The protocol was immunoSEQ multiplex PCR, while the TCRdb copy is restricted to in-frame clones and leaves out a portion. The table includes about 37,000 clones, roughly 87% detected once. V dropped 4 bases and J dropped 5 bases, with 9 bases sitting between them. CDR3 size: 12 residues. Germline CDR1 SGHDT, CDR2 YYEEEE. This sample comprised CD4+ or CD8+ T cells sorted from blood, obtained in a trial of the OX40 agonist ivuxolimab. The chain links TRBV5-6 to TRBJ2-5; D is perhaps TRBD1 or TRBD2 (5 bases each). The TCR comes from an adult with an advanced solid tumor such as melanoma, head and neck, liver or kidney cancer. CDR3 sequence (DNA): TGTGCCAGCAGCCCAGAGGGGGAGACCCAGTACTTC. Residues: CASSPEGETQYF.